This entry lists 20 T cell receptor beta chains sequenced from one sample in a study of blood T cell repertoires in COVID-19. Sequenced by immunoSEQ multiplex PCR; TCRdb stores in-frame clones only, minus some. The data show fewer than 400,000 clones, 85% to 90% seen once. Sample: peripheral blood. Receptors originate from a woman in her 30s with COVID-19, enrolled during active disease.

The chain couples TRBV5-1 to TRBJ1-5, with 8 positions matching TRBD1. The CDR3 length is 15 residues. Germline V CDR1 and CDR2: SGHRS, YFSETQ. Trimming cost V 5 bases and J 5 bases; bases outside gene matches: 9. CDR3 loop: CASRTGEGFDQPQHF. The CDR3 region has the DNA TGCGCCAGCAGGACAGGGGAGGGGTTCGATCAGCCCCAGCATTTT. Combining the CDR3 with reference TRBV5-1 and TRBJ1-5 gives the whole variable domain KAGVTQTPRYLIKTRGQQVTLSCSPISGHRSVSWYQQTPGQGLQFLFEYFSETQRNKGNFPGRFSGRQFSNSRSEMNVSTLELGDSALYLCASRTGEGFDQPQHFGDGTRLSIL.

The V and J genes are TRBV5-4 and TRBJ1-3; a weak D match, TRBD1 (6 bases). Germline values: CDR1 SGHNT, CDR2 YYREEE (reference sequence). The CDR3 loop spans 15 amino acids. Between the trimmed V and J ends, which lost 4 bases and 2 bases, there was a span of 13 bases. CDR3 in DNA: TGTGCCAGCAGCATGAACAGGGCCCCTGGAAACACCATATATTTT. This gives the protein CASSMNRAPGNTIYF.

A few counts support this clone. The gene calls are TRBV18 and TRBJ2-6; 9 bases line up with TRBD1. CDR1 is KGHSH and CDR2 is LQKENI in the germline V gene. CDR3 length: 19 residues. V was clipped by 6 bases and J by 0 bases; unmatched bases: 12. The CDR3 sequence is CASSLIQGALSSGANVLTF. CDR3 bases: TGTGCCAGCTCCCTAATACAGGGGGCCCTTAGCTCTGGGGCCAACGTCCTGACTTTC.

This chain links TRBV5-4 with TRBJ2-1; a possible D gene is TRBD2 (5 bases). V was cut by 0 bases and J by 7 bases, with 17 bases left in between. This CDR3 is built from 16 residues. Germline V CDR1 and CDR2: SGHNT, YYREEE (reference sequence). CDR3 nucleotides: TGTGCCAGCAGCTTGGTAGAAGTAAGAGGGCGAAATGAGCAGTTCTTC. It translates to CASSLVEVRGRNEQFF.

The chain has TRBV2 and TRBJ2-7, with TRBD1 matching over 7 bases. Germline V gene data show CDR1 as SNHLY and CDR2 as FYNNEI. The CDR3 length is 14 residues. V lost 7 bases to trimming and J lost 0 bases; unmatched junction nucleotides: 6. CDR3 in amino acids: CASTSQGSSYEQYF. CDR3 bases: TGTGCCAGCACCTCACAGGGGTCCTCCTACGAGCAGTACTTC.

This clone was found once. V and J are TRBV6-5 and TRBJ2-7; TRBD1 is a possible D gene (6 bases). The ends were cut back, 2 bases at V and 7 bases at J, with 12 bases in the middle. There are 13 residues in the CDR3. The germline V gene encodes CDR1 MNHEY and CDR2 SVGAGI. The CDR3 here is CASSYPGTQEQYF. CDR3 nucleotide sequence: TGTGCCAGCAGTTACCCCGGGACACAGGAGCAGTACTTC.

The V call is TRBV27, the J call TRBJ1-1; D is unresolved. V was clipped by 2 bases and J by 3 bases, with 10 bases between them. CDR1 and CDR2 (germline): MNHEY, SMNVEV (reference sequence). The CDR3 is 14 residues long. The CDR3 sequence: CASSLKVRDTEAFF. For the CDR3, the DNA is TGTGCCAGCAGTTTAAAGGTGCGGGACACTGAAGCTTTCTTT.

V gene TRBV24-1 combines with J gene TRBJ2-1; TRBD2 matches at 9 bases. Trimming cost V 9 bases and J 8 bases; bases outside gene matches: 7. This CDR3 is built from 13 residues. The germline CDR1 and CDR2 sequences are KGHDR and SFDVKD. The CDR3, as DNA: TGTGCCACCTCCGGGACTAGCACCTATGAGCAGTTCTTC. The encoded protein is CATSGTSTYEQFF.

The chain employs TRBV29-1 and TRBJ2-1; no clear D. The germline V gene encodes CDR1 SQVTM and CDR2 ANQGSEA. This CDR3 has 12 residues. With 7 bases removed from V and 0 bases from J, the gap between germline ends came to 7 bases. CDR3 sequence: CSGGSSYNEQFF. In DNA, the CDR3 is TGCAGCGGTGGTAGCTCCTACAATGAGCAGTTCTTC.

The V call is TRBV18, the J call TRBJ1-1; no clear D gene. Germline V gives CDR1 KGHSH, CDR2 LQKENI. V was shortened by 1 base and J by 1 base, with 7 bases between the two germline ends. CDR3 length equals 14 residues. The CDR3 DNA is TGTGCCAGCTCACCACTAACAGCGAACACTGAAGCTTTCTTT. Protein: CASSPLTANTEAFF. The whole variable domain, filled in from reference TRBV18 and TRBJ1-1, reads NAGVMQNPRHLVRRRGQEARLRCSPMKGHSHVYWYRQLPEEGLKFMVYLQKENIIDESGMPKERFSAEFPKEGPSILRIQQVVRGDSAAYFCASSPLTANTEAFFGQGTRLTVV.

V usage is TRBV14 and J usage is TRBJ2-3; possibly TRBD2 for D (6 bases). Looked up from germline, CDR1 is SGHDN and CDR2 is FVKESK. The length of the CDR3 is 14 residues. The ends were cut back, 3 bases at V and 4 bases at J, with 11 bases in the middle. The CDR3 DNA reads as TGTGCCAGCAGCCATGGGACTGGGGCAGATACGCAGTATTTT. It yields the protein CASSHGTGADTQYF.

The V call is TRBV6-1, the J call TRBJ2-4; 12 bases agree with TRBD2. The J segment lost 9 bases and the V segment lost 2 bases, leaving 8 bases of the junction unmatched. Germline CDR1 MNHNS, CDR2 SASEGT. The CDR3 has 16 residues. This CDR3 is CASSEQLAGGVGIQYF. The CDR3 nucleotides read TGTGCCAGCAGTGAACAACTAGCGGGAGGAGTGGGCATTCAGTACTTC.

This clone was counted a single time. V and J are TRBV7-9 and TRBJ1-1; a possible D gene is TRBD1 (6 bases). Germline assignment: CDR1 SEHNR and CDR2 FQNEAQ (reference sequence). Trimming stripped 2 bases from V and 1 base from J, with 17 bases between. The CDR3 extends over 17 amino acids. The CDR3 here is CASSLNARRQANTEAFF. DNA for the CDR3: TGTGCCAGCAGCTTAAATGCCCGGCGACAGGCGAACACTGAAGCTTTCTTT.

This clone was observed a handful of times. The chain joins TRBV5-1 to TRBJ1-1; D is undetermined. Germline assignment: CDR1 SGHRS and CDR2 YFSETQ. The CDR3 totals 11 residues. With 5 bases removed from V and 1 base from J, the gap between germline ends came to 3 bases. This CDR3 reads CASRQNTEAFF. The DNA of the CDR3 is TGCGCCAGCAGACAGAACACTGAAGCTTTCTTT.

This clone was seen a single time. The chain joins TRBV5-1 to TRBJ1-6; D remains ambiguous. CDR3 size: 16 residues. Trimming removed 4 bases from V and 8 bases from J, with 19 bases in between. Looked up from germline, CDR1 is SGHRS and CDR2 is YFSETQ. In DNA, the CDR3 is TGCGCCAGCAGCGCCTCCCGGGATGGTCCGGATTCACCCCTCCACTTT. Translation: CASSASRDGPDSPLHF.

CDR3 nucleotides: TGCGCCAGCAGCCACAACAACAAAGCTTTCTTT. This codes for CASSHNNKAFF. The gene calls are TRBV5-1 and TRBJ1-1; D uncertain. Trimming pared 4 bases from V and 9 bases from J, leaving 10 bases between. The CDR3 totals 11 residues. From germline, CDR1 is SGHRS and CDR2 YFSETQ.

To note about this clone: The same CDR3 is also encoded by other DNA sequences in this sample. The genes are TRBV7-2 and TRBJ2-3; 12 nucleotides match TRBD2. CDR3 size: 15 residues. Germline V CDR1 and CDR2: SGHTA, FQGNSA. V dropped 3 bases and J dropped 4; count of bases not matched to a gene: 2. In DNA, the CDR3 is TGTGCCAGCAGCTTGCTAGCGGGAGGGCCAGATACGCAGTATTTT. Residues: CASSLLAGGPDTQYF.

This CDR3 reads CASSFDGDPSYGYTF. CDR3 DNA sequence: TGCGCCAGCAGCTTCGACGGGGATCCCTCCTATGGCTACACCTTC. V usage is TRBV5-1 and J usage is TRBJ1-2; D is unclear. The germline V and J ends were trimmed by 2 bases and 4 bases, with 15 bases remaining between them. CDR3 size: 15 residues. Germline V gene sequence: CDR1 SGHRS, CDR2 YFSETQ. Together with reference TRBV5-1 and TRBJ1-2, the CDR3 gives the full variable domain: KAGVTQTPRYLIKTRGQQVTLSCSPISGHRSVSWYQQTPGQGLQFLFEYFSETQRNKGNFPGRFSGRQFSNSRSEMNVSTLELGDSALYLCASSFDGDPSYGYTFGSGTRLTVV.

The rearrangement uses TRBV5-4 and TRBJ2-7, with 7 bases lining up with TRBD1. CDR1 and CDR2 (germline): SGHNT, YYREEE (reference sequence). V lost 0 bases and J lost 5; bases outside the gene matches: 8. The CDR3 has 15 residues. CDR3 DNA sequence: TGTGCCAGCAGCTTGGCGGAGACAGGGAAAAACGAGCAGTACTTC. Its protein is CASSLAETGKNEQYF. The complete variable domain, with remaining parts taken from reference TRBV5-4 and TRBJ2-7, reads ETGVTQSPTHLIKTRGQQVTLRCSSQSGHNTVSWYQQALGQGPQFIFQYYREEENGRGNFPPRFSGLQFPNYSSELNVNALELDDSALYLCASSLAETGKNEQYFGPGTRLTVT.

This chain links TRBV7-2 with TRBJ1-6, with D perhaps TRBD1 (5 bases). The CDR3 has 14 residues. Germline CDR1 and CDR2: SGHTA and FQGNSA. The ends were cut back, 5 bases at V and 9 bases at J, with 14 bases in the middle. The DNA of the CDR3 is TGTGCCAGCAGCCCGGCACGGGGGTCTTCACCCCTCCACTTT. Residues: CASSPARGSSPLHF.